These 31 T cell receptor beta chains share one sample of origin, sequenced in a study of blood T cell repertoires in COVID-19. Method: immunoSEQ multiplex PCR; TCRdb's copy keeps in-frame clones and lacks some. The table lists about 150,000 clones, around 87% of them singletons, with approximately 6.1% in the top ten. The sequenced material came from peripheral blood. The receptors shown here come from an elderly man with acute or convalescent COVID-19.

This chain uses TRBV12-3 or TRBV12-4 with TRBJ1-2; D call uncertain. The CDR3 totals 11 residues. V lost 6 bases, J lost 9 bases, and 11 bases lay in between. The CDR3 nucleotides are TGTGCCAGCAGGGGGAGCCGGAGCTACACCTTC. Encoded protein: CASRGSRSYTF.

A note on this clone: Other DNA sequences in this sample translate to the same CDR3. The chain has TRBV5-1 and TRBJ2-1, with 7 bases that match TRBD2. Germline values: CDR1 SGHRS, CDR2 YFSETQ. The CDR3 has 15 residues. V lost 0 bases, J lost 0 bases, and 0 bases stayed unmatched. The DNA for the CDR3 is TGCGCCAGCAGCTTGGGCGGGAGCTCCTACAATGAGCAGTTCTTC. Amino acids: CASSLGGSSYNEQFF.

V gene TRBV5-6 combines with J gene TRBJ2-3, with 10 bases fitting TRBD2. The length of the CDR3 is 14 residues. Trimming cost V 3 bases and J 4 bases; bases outside gene matches: 2. Germline CDR1 SGHDT, CDR2 YYEEEE. CDR3 amino acids: CASSSSGGSDTQYF. The CDR3 bases are TGTGCCAGCAGCTCTAGCGGGGGCTCAGATACGCAGTATTTT.

The chain is built from TRBV19 and TRBJ1-2, with TRBD1 as a possible D gene (5 bases). CDR1 LNHDA and CDR2 SQIVND come from the germline V gene (reference sequence). V was shortened by 6 bases and J by 2 bases, with 19 bases between the two germline ends. CDR3 size: 16 residues. The CDR3 nucleotides read TGTGCCAGTAGGTACGTGGCGGACAAGGGGAACTATGGCTACACCTTC. Translated: CASRYVADKGNYGYTF.

V gene TRBV4-1 combines with J gene TRBJ2-5; 13 bases line up with TRBD2. Looked up from germline, CDR1 is MGHRA and CDR2 is YSYEKL. Unmatched junction bases numbered 6, after V lost 4 bases and J lost 4 bases. This CDR3 has 16 residues. CDR3 nucleotides: TGCGCCAGCAGCCTCGGGACTAGCGGGGTAGGAGAGACCCAGTACTTC. It encodes CASSLGTSGVGETQYF.

The chain uses TRBV6-1 and TRBJ1-5; D gene ambiguous. This CDR3 is 16 amino acids long. V was cut by 1 base and J by 0 bases, with 10 bases left in between. Germline loops: CDR1 MNHNS, CDR2 SASEGT. The CDR3 DNA follows: TGTGCCAGCAGTGAAGAGTCGGGGTATAGCAATCAGCCCCAGCATTTT. Residues: CASSEESGYSNQPQHF.

V gene TRBV25-1 combines with J gene TRBJ1-6; D possibly corresponds to TRBD1 (5 bases). Germline loops: CDR1 MGHDK, CDR2 SYGVNS. V shed 8 bases and J shed 11 bases, with 16 bases lying between them. CDR3 length: 13 residues. The CDR3 sequence is CASHAGTTTPLHF. Here the CDR3 DNA reads TGTGCCAGCCATGCAGGGACTACGACACCCCTCCACTTT.

The chain is built from TRBV3-1 (or the pseudogene TRBV3-2) and TRBJ1-2; no reliable D call. The length of the CDR3 is 15 residues. In germline, CDR1 is LGHDT, CDR2 YNNKEL (reference sequence). V gave up 0 bases and J gave up 3 bases, with 11 bases separating them. CDR3 protein: CASSQDIGVHYGYTF. The CDR3 DNA sequence: TGTGCCAGCAGCCAAGATATCGGGGTACACTATGGCTACACCTTC.

The chain couples TRBV19 to TRBJ1-5; TRBD1 is a possible D gene (5 bases). The CDR3 runs 16 residues. Trimming left V 2 bases short and J 6 bases short, with 17 bases between. Germline CDR1 reads LNHDA; CDR2 reads SQIVND (reference sequence). The CDR3, as DNA: TGTGCCAGTAGTATACTTGGACGGGGGACCGGTCAGCCCCAGCATTTT. It codes for CASSILGRGTGQPQHF.

The chain couples TRBV18 to TRBJ2-7, with 12 positions matching TRBD1. Germline values: CDR1 KGHSH, CDR2 LQKENI. The V segment lost 2 bases and the J segment 7 bases; nucleotides outside the gene matches: 6. This CDR3 spans 15 amino acids. Written as DNA, the CDR3 is TGTGCCAGCTCACCAGGGGACAGGGGGCTACTTGAGCAGTACTTC. Protein product: CASSPGDRGLLEQYF.

The chain joins TRBV5-1 to TRBJ2-5; 9 nucleotides match TRBD1. This CDR3 is 14 amino acids long. The V gene's germline CDR1 is SGHRS and CDR2 YFSETQ. V dropped 5 bases and J dropped 5; count of bases not matched to a gene: 7. The CDR3, as DNA: TGCGCCAGCAGTGACAGGGGGTTTCTGGAGACCCAGTACTTC. Residues: CASSDRGFLETQYF.

This clone was seen only once. This sequence joins TRBV11-2 and TRBJ1-5, with D uncertain. The ends were cut back, 0 bases at V and 6 bases at J, with 6 bases in the middle. The CDR3 spans 13 residues. Per germline, CDR1 SGHAT and CDR2 FQNNGV. The CDR3 here is CASSLDHGQPQHF. CDR3 in DNA: TGTGCCAGCAGCTTAGATCACGGTCAGCCCCAGCATTTT.

The V call is TRBV5-1, the J call TRBJ2-7; 7 bases are a match to TRBD2. The CDR3 contains 15 residues. CDR1 SGHRS and CDR2 YFSETQ come from the germline V gene. Germline trimming cut 0 bases from V and 3 bases from J; bases unmatched to any gene: 6. The CDR3 reads CASSLASSGRYEQYF. CDR3 coding DNA: TGCGCCAGCAGCTTGGCGTCTAGCGGACGCTACGAGCAGTACTTC.

J is TRBJ2-1 and V is TRBV5-8; D may be TRBD2 (5 bases). The CDR3 contains 15 residues. Germline V gives CDR1 SGHTS, CDR2 YDEGEE. V was clipped by 0 bases and J by 1 base, with 8 bases between them. CDR3 residues: CASSLGLASYNEQFF. In DNA, the CDR3 is TGTGCCAGCAGCTTGGGGCTAGCTTCCTACAATGAGCAGTTCTTC. Combining the CDR3 with reference TRBV5-8 and TRBJ2-1 gives the whole variable domain EAGVTQSPTHLIKTRGQQATLRCSPISGHTSVYWYQQALGLGLQFLLWYDEGEERNRGNFPPRFSGRQFPNYSSELNVNALELEDSALYLCASSLGLASYNEQFFGPGTRLTVL.

The chain combines TRBV9 with TRBJ2-3; 10 bases align to TRBD2. V lost 0 bases and J lost 6; bases outside the gene matches: 7. This CDR3 has 16 residues. Germline lookup yields CDR1 SGDLS and CDR2 YYNGEE. The CDR3 here is CASSVAASGRIDTQYF. CDR3 nucleotides: TGTGCCAGCAGCGTAGCAGCTAGCGGGAGAATCGATACGCAGTATTTT.

V usage is TRBV3-1 (or the pseudogene TRBV3-2) and J usage is TRBJ1-2, with D possibly TRBD1 on 5 matching bases. The CDR3 extends over 15 amino acids. The germline V and J ends were trimmed by 4 bases and 8 bases, with 20 bases remaining between them. Germline CDR1 and CDR2: LGHDT and YNNKEL (reference sequence). The CDR3 is CASSPQWGNNLGYTF. The CDR3 nucleotides read TGTGCCAGCAGCCCCCAGTGGGGCAACAATTTGGGCTACACCTTC.

The V gene is TRBV3-1 (or the pseudogene TRBV3-2), the J gene TRBJ2-2, with D perhaps TRBD1 (6 bases). Per germline, CDR1 LGHDT and CDR2 YNNKEL (reference sequence). CDR3 length equals 15 residues. V lost 5 bases and J lost 5, with 15 bases in between. The chain's CDR3 is CASSWTQGLTGELFF. Written as DNA, the CDR3 is TGTGCCAGCAGCTGGACGCAGGGGTTAACCGGGGAGCTGTTTTTT.

The chain couples TRBV5-1 to TRBJ2-2, with TRBD2 identical over 12 bases. V shed 4 bases, J shed 3 bases, and the junction held 4 bases outside the gene matches. Germline CDR1 is SGHRS and CDR2 is YFSETQ. CDR3 length equals 16 residues. Here the CDR3 reads CASSHGTSGYTGELFF. The CDR3 bases are TGCGCCAGCAGCCACGGGACTAGCGGGTACACCGGGGAGCTGTTTTTT.

The chain employs TRBV29-1 and TRBJ1-1, with D possibly being TRBD1 (6 bases). This CDR3 region has 12 residues. V shed 7 bases and J shed 6 bases, with 15 bases lying between them. Germline assignment: CDR1 SQVTM and CDR2 ANQGSEA. Here the CDR3 DNA reads TGCAGCGCCGGGGGGCCGACAGCTGAAGCTTTCTTT. Amino acid sequence: CSAGGPTAEAFF.

This chain connects TRBV27 to TRBJ1-5; 9 bases agree with TRBD1. CDR3 length: 13 residues. Looked up from germline, CDR1 is MNHEY and CDR2 is SMNVEV (reference sequence). Germline trimming cut 6 bases from V and 5 bases from J; bases unmatched to any gene: 2. Here the CDR3 reads CASRDRGDQPQHF. The DNA of the CDR3 is TGTGCCAGCAGGGACAGGGGAGATCAGCCCCAGCATTTT.

The chain has TRBV7-9 and TRBJ1-4; D possibly corresponds to TRBD1 (5 bases). This CDR3 contains 15 residues. CDR1 SEHNR and CDR2 FQNEAQ come from the germline V gene (reference sequence). Trimming shortened V by 1 base and J by 5 bases, and 11 bases separated the two germline ends. The CDR3 protein is CASSLGQGQNEKLFF. For the CDR3, the DNA is TGTGCCAGCAGCTTAGGCCAGGGTCAAAATGAAAAACTGTTTTTT.

The rearrangement uses TRBV7-9 and TRBJ2-5; 11 bases are shared with TRBD2. The junction had 6 bases not matched to a gene; V was cut back by 4 bases and J by 2 bases. This CDR3 has 16 residues. In germline, CDR1 is SEHNR, CDR2 FQNEAQ (reference sequence). The CDR3 region has the DNA TGTGCCAGCAGCTACCCGGGACTAGCGGATCAAGAGACCCAGTACTTC. It yields the protein CASSYPGLADQETQYF. The full variable domain, completed using reference TRBV7-9 and TRBJ2-5, is DTGVSQNPRHKITKRGQNVTFRCDPISEHNRLYWYRQTLGQGPEFLTYFQNEAQLEKSRLLSDRFSAERPKGSFSTLEIQRTEQGDSAMYLCASSYPGLADQETQYFGPGTRLLVL.

The chain carries TRBV7-6 and TRBJ1-2, with D uncertain. The V end lost 1 base, the J end lost 1 base, and 16 bases lay between the germline ends. Per germline, CDR1 SGHVS and CDR2 FNYEAQ. This CDR3 has 17 residues. The CDR3 is CASSLGGLGSNNYGYTF. The CDR3 DNA follows: TGTGCCAGCAGCTTAGGAGGGTTAGGCAGCAATAACTATGGCTACACCTTC. Full variable domain (outside the CDR3, taken from reference TRBV7-6 and TRBJ1-2): GAGVSQSPRYKVTKRGQDVALRCDPISGHVSLYWYRQALGQGPEFLTYFNYEAQQDKSGLPNDRFSAERPEGSISTLTIQRTEQRDSAMYRCASSLGGLGSNNYGYTFGSGTRLTVV.

The chain carries TRBV29-1 and TRBJ2-3; a possible D gene is TRBD2 (5 bases). The CDR3 covers 14 residues. Germline V gene sequence: CDR1 SQVTM, CDR2 ANQGSEA. V lost 2 bases, J lost 3 bases, and 12 bases lay in between. CDR3 nucleotide sequence: TGCAGCGTTGAATTTGTGGGAGAGACAGATACGCAGTATTTT. This sequence encodes CSVEFVGETDTQYF.

The chain has TRBV27 and TRBJ1-5, with D unresolved. The CDR3 extends over 13 amino acids. Germline CDR1 reads MNHEY; CDR2 reads SMNVEV (reference sequence). Trimming cost V 4 bases and J 0 bases, with 4 bases left between them. CDR3 sequence: CASSSLSNQPQHF. The CDR3 DNA reads TGTGCCAGCAGTTCCCTTAGCAATCAGCCCCAGCATTTT.

This clone was observed a handful of times. The V and J genes are TRBV5-5 and TRBJ1-1; TRBD1 agrees at 7 bases. CDR3 length: 15 amino acids. CDR1 and CDR2 (germline): SGHKS, YYEKEE (reference sequence). Unmatched junction bases numbered 6, after V lost 4 bases and J lost 0 bases. The CDR3, as DNA: TGTGCCAGCAGCCGGTGGGGACAGATGAACACTGAAGCTTTCTTT. This encodes CASSRWGQMNTEAFF.

V gene TRBV19 combines with J gene TRBJ2-3, with 10 bases lining up with TRBD1. The CDR3 spans 14 residues. The germline CDR1 and CDR2 sequences are LNHDA and SQIVND (reference sequence). V gave up 8 bases and J gave up 2 bases; unmatched junction bases: 4. The DNA of the CDR3 is TGTGCCAGTGGGGACAGGGGCATCACAGATACGCAGTATTTT. Translation gives CASGDRGITDTQYF.

This chain links TRBV4-1 with TRBJ1-2, with D hard to call. The CDR3 length is 14 residues. Per germline, CDR1 MGHRA and CDR2 YSYEKL. The V end was cut by 4 bases, the J end by 0 bases, with 9 bases between. The CDR3 region is CASSRERANYGYTF. For the CDR3, the DNA is TGCGCCAGCAGCCGGGAGAGAGCTAACTATGGCTACACCTTC.

This sequence joins TRBV19 and TRBJ1-1, with D perhaps TRBD1 (5 bases). With 7 bases removed from V and 5 bases from J, the gap between germline ends came to 11 bases. Germline CDR1 LNHDA, CDR2 SQIVND (reference sequence). This CDR3 comprises 12 residues. In DNA form, the CDR3 reads TGTGCCAGTAAGTCAGGGATGACTGAAGCTTTCTTT. It encodes CASKSGMTEAFF. Variable domain in full (rest from reference TRBV19 and TRBJ1-1): DGGITQSPKYLFRKEGQNVTLSCEQNLNHDAMYWYRQDPGQGLRLIYYSQIVNDFQKGDIAEGYSVSREKKESFPLTVTSAQKNPTAFYLCASKSGMTEAFFGQGTRLTVV.

The rearrangement links TRBV6-5 to TRBJ1-1; possibly TRBD1 for D (5 bases). Between the trimmed V and J ends, which lost 5 bases and 1 base, there was a span of 11 bases. The V gene's germline CDR1 is MNHEY and CDR2 SVGAGI. This CDR3 has 14 residues. DNA for the CDR3: TGTGCCAGCAGTCCTACAGGCCCGAACACTGAAGCTTTCTTT. It yields the protein CASSPTGPNTEAFF.

The chain links TRBV12-3 or TRBV12-4 to TRBJ1-1; weak D call: TRBD1 (6 bases). The V end lost 1 base, the J end lost 4 bases, and 7 bases lay between the germline ends. The CDR3 is 13 amino acids. The CDR3 region is CASSLGGGTEAFF. In nucleotides, the CDR3 is TGTGCCAGCAGTTTAGGAGGGGGCACTGAAGCTTTCTTT.